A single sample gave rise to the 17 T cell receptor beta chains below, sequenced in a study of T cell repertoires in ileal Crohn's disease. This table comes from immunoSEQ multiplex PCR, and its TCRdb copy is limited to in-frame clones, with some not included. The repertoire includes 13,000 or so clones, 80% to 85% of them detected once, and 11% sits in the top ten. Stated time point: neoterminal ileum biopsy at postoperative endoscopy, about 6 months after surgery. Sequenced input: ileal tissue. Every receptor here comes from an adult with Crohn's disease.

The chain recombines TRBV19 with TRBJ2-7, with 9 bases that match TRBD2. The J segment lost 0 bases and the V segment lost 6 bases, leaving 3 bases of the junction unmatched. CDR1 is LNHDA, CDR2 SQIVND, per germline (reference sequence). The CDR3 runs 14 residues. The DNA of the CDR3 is TGTGCCAGTAGCTTTAGCGGGAGCTCCTACGAGCAGTACTTC. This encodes CASSFSGSSYEQYF.

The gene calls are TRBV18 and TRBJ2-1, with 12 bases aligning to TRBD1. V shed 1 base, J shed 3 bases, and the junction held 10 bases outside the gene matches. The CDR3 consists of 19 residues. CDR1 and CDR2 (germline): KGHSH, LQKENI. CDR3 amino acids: CASSPLGTGGAGYYNEQFF. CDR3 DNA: TGTGCCAGCTCACCACTAGGGACAGGGGGCGCGGGGTACTACAATGAGCAGTTCTTC.

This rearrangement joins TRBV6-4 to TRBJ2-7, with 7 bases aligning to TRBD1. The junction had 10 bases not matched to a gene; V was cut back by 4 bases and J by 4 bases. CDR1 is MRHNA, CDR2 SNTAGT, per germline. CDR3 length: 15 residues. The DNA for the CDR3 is TGTGCCAGCAGTGTCCGAGACAGGGTCGGGTACGAGCAGTACTTC. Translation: CASSVRDRVGYEQYF.

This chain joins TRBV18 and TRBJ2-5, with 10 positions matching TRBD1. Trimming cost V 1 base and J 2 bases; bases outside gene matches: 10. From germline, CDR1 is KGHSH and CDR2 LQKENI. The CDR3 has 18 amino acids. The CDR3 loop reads CASSPRTGQGTFQETQYF. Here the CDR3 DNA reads TGTGCCAGCTCACCACGCACGGGACAGGGGACCTTTCAAGAGACCCAGTACTTC.

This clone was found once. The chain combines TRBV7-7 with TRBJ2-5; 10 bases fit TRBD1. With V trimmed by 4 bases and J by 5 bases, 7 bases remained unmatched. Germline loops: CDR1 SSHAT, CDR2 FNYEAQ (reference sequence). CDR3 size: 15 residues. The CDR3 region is CASSSAGTGVETQYF. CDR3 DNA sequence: TGTGCCAGCAGCTCCGCCGGGACAGGGGTTGAGACCCAGTACTTC. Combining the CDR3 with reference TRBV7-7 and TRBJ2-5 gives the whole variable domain GAGVSQSPRYKVTKRGQDVTLRCDPISSHATLYWYQQALGQGPEFLTYFNYEAQPDKSGLPSDRFSAERPEGSISTLTIQRTEQRDSAMYRCASSSAGTGVETQYFGPGTRLLVL.

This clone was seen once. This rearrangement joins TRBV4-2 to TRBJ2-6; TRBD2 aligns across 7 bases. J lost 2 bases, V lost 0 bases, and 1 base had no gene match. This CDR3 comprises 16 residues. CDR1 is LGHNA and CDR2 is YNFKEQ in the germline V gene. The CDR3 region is CASSQDGGAGANVLTF. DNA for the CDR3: TGTGCCAGCAGCCAAGATGGGGGGGCTGGGGCCAACGTCCTGACTTTC.

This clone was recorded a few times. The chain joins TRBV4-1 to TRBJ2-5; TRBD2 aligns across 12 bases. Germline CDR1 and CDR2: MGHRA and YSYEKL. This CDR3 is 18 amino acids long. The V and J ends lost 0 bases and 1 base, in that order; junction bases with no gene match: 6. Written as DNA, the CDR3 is TGCGCCAGCAGCCAAGATACTAGCGGGGGGAATCGCCAAGAGACCCAGTACTTC. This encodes CASSQDTSGGNRQETQYF.

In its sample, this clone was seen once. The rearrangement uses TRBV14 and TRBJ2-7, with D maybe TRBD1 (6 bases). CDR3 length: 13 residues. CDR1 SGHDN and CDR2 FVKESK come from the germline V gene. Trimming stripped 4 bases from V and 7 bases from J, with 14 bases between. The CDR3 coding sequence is TGTGCCAGCAGCCGGGCCAGGGGTGAAGAGCAGTACTTC. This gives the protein CASSRARGEEQYF.

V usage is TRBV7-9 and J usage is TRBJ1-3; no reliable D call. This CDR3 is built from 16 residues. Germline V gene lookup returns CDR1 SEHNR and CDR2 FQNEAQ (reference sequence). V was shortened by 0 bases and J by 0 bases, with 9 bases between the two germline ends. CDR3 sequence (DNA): TGTGCCAGCAGCTTAGCTGGACGGGACTCTGGAAACACCATATATTTT. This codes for CASSLAGRDSGNTIYF.

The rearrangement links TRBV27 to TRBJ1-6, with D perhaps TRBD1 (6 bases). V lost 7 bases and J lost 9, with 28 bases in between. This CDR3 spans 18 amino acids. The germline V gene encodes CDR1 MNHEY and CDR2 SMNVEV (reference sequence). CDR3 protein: CASTGSSERRGGGSPLHF. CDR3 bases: TGTGCCAGCACGGGATCAAGCGAGCGTCGGGGGGGCGGTTCACCCCTCCACTTT.

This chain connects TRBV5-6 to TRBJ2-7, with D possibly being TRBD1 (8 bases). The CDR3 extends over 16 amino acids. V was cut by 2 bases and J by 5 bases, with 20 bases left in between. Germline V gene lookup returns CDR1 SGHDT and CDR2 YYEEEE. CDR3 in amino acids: CASSFLAAGGAHEQYF. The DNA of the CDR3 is TGTGCCAGCAGCTTCCTAGCGGCAGGGGGCGCACACGAGCAGTACTTC.

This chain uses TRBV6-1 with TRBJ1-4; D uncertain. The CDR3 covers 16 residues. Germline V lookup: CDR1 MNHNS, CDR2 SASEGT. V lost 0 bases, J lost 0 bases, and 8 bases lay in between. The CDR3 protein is CASSEARGATNEKLFF. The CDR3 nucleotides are TGTGCCAGCAGTGAAGCGCGGGGTGCAACTAATGAAAAACTGTTTTTT.

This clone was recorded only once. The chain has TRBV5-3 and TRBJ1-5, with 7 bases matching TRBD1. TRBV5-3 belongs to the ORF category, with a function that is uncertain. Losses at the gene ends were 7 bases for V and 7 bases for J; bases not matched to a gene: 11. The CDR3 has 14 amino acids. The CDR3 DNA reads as TGTGCCAGAGTAACAGGGGAAGGAGGGCAGCCCCAGCATTTT. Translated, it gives CARVTGEGGQPQHF.

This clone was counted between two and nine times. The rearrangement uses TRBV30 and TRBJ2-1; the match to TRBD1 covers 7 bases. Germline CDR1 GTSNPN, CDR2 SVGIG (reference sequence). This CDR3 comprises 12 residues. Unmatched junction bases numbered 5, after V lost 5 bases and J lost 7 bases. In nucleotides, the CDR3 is TGTGCCTGGTCAGCAGGGGGAAATGAGCAGTTCTTC. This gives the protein CAWSAGGNEQFF.

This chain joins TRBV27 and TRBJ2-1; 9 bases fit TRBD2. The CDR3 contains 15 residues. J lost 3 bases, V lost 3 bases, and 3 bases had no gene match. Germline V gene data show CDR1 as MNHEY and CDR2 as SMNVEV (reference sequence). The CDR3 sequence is CASSFASGVYNEQFF. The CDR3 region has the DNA TGTGCCAGCAGTTTCGCTAGCGGGGTCTACAATGAGCAGTTCTTC.

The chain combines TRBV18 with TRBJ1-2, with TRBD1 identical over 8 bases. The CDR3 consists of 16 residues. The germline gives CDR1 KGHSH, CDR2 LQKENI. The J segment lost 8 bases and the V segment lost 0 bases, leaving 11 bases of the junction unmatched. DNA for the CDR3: TGTGCCAGCTCACCACCGTGGGCAGGGGGCGCGTCCGGCTACACCTTC. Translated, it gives CASSPPWAGGASGYTF. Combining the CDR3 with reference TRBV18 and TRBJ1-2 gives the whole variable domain NAGVMQNPRHLVRRRGQEARLRCSPMKGHSHVYWYRQLPEEGLKFMVYLQKENIIDESGMPKERFSAEFPKEGPSILRIQQVVRGDSAAYFCASSPPWAGGASGYTFGSGTRLTVV.

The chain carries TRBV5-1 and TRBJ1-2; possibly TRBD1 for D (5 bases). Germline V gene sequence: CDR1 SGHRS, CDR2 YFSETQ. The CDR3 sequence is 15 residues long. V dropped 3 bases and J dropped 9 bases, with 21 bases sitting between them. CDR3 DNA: TGCGCCAGCAGCTCTCCGGGACGGGGGAGGGAAAGCTACACCTTC. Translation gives CASSSPGRGRESYTF.